Shown below are 13 T cell receptor beta chains from a single sample sequenced in a study of CD8+ T cells in alopecia areata. cDNA prepared by RNA extraction and subsequent reverse transcription served as the template for sequencing. TCRdb's table, derived via immunoSEQ multiplex PCR, lists solely in-frame clones and lacks some. The sample holds some 120,000 clones, around 50% seen once. Treatment reported: oral pan-JAK inhibitor, 5-10 mg twice daily. The starting material was CD8+ T cells sorted from blood, obtained at week 24, from a patient treated with tofacitinib. These receptor sequences come from a human donor with alopecia areata.

This chain connects TRBV27 to TRBJ1-2, with D perhaps TRBD1 (5 bases). V lost 5 bases and J lost 4, with 11 bases in between. CDR1 MNHEY and CDR2 SMNVEV come from the germline V gene (reference sequence). The CDR3 length is 13 residues. CDR3 amino acids: CASSAGFGYGYTF. The CDR3 region has the DNA TGTGCCAGCAGTGCAGGGTTCGGCTATGGCTACACCTTC.

The V and J genes are TRBV10-3 and TRBJ1-1, with D possibly TRBD1 on 6 matching bases. This CDR3 spans 16 amino acids. V was cut by 2 bases and J by 4 bases, with 17 bases left in between. CDR1 is ENHRY, CDR2 SYGVKD, per germline. The CDR3 DNA is TGTGCCATCAGTGAGATCTTGGGCAGGGGAGGCACTGAAGCTTTCTTT. It is translated as CAISEILGRGGTEAFF.

V is TRBV27 and J is TRBJ2-2, with no clear D. This CDR3 spans 15 amino acids. CDR1 is MNHEY, CDR2 SMNVEV, per germline (reference sequence). Trimming left V 2 bases short and J 2 bases short, with 9 bases between. This CDR3 is CASSLQWPNTGELFF. The CDR3 nucleotides read TGTGCCAGCAGTTTACAATGGCCAAACACCGGGGAGCTGTTTTTT.

The chain employs TRBV13 and TRBJ1-1, with TRBD1 matching over 9 bases. V lost 5 bases to trimming and J lost 5 bases; unmatched junction nucleotides: 6. In germline, CDR1 is PRHDT, CDR2 FYEKMQ (reference sequence). This CDR3 region has 14 residues. CDR3 sequence: CASSAGTGLTEAFF. CDR3 nucleotides: TGTGCCAGCAGCGCAGGGACAGGGTTGACTGAAGCTTTCTTT.

As concerns this clone: A read error may produce the germline difference seen at one junction end. This chain uses TRBV27 with TRBJ2-1; 12 bases map to TRBD2. This CDR3 has 14 amino acids. CDR1 is MNHEY and CDR2 is SMNVEV in the germline V gene (reference sequence). The CDR3, as DNA: TGTACCAGCTCGACTAGCGGGGGCTACAATGAGCAGTTCTTC. This encodes CTSSTSGGYNEQFF.

This chain links TRBV7-9 with TRBJ1-5, with 7 bases that match TRBD1. Germline CDR1 is SEHNR and CDR2 is FQNEAQ (reference sequence). CDR3 length: 13 amino acids. The V and J ends lost 5 bases and 10 bases, in that order; junction bases with no gene match: 8. CDR3 in amino acids: CASSAGQGGPQHF. CDR3 coding DNA: TGTGCCAGCAGCGCAGGTCAGGGGGGACCCCAGCATTTT.

This clone was detected once. The chain has TRBV27 and TRBJ1-1, with D hard to call. Germline V CDR1 and CDR2: MNHEY, SMNVEV (reference sequence). The V end was cut by 3 bases, the J end by 3 bases, with 8 bases between. The length of the CDR3 is 13 residues. The CDR3 DNA sequence: TGTGCCAGCAGTTTTGCCGGGGACACTGAAGCTTTCTTT. Translating it yields CASSFAGDTEAFF.

This clone has only a few counts. The chain couples TRBV7-8 to TRBJ2-5, with D possibly TRBD1 on 6 matching bases. Germline CDR1 SGHVS, CDR2 FQNEAQ. This CDR3 has 15 amino acids. Trimming cost V 5 bases and J 4 bases, with 17 bases left between them. Written as DNA, the CDR3 is TGTGCCAGCAGCCTACGGGACAAGGAGAGAGAGACCCAGTACTTC. It translates to CASSLRDKERETQYF.

The chain links TRBV4-1 to TRBJ2-1; tentatively, D is TRBD1 or TRBD2 (5 bases each). Germline assignment: CDR1 MGHRA and CDR2 YSYEKL. CDR3 size: 15 residues. V was shortened by 6 bases and J by 8 bases, with 20 bases between the two germline ends. The CDR3 DNA follows: TGCGCCAGCAGATCTACCGGGGCAGGCTCGGATGAGCAGTTCTTC. Its translation: CASRSTGAGSDEQFF.

The rearrangement links TRBV5-1 to TRBJ1-3; no clear D. The germline V gene has CDR1 SGHRS and CDR2 YFSETQ. The V gene lost 5 bases and the J gene lost 0 bases, with 18 bases spanning the gap. The CDR3 has 17 amino acids. CDR3 DNA: TGCGCCAGCAGGTTAATCCCCAGGATCGGCTCTGGAAACACCATATATTTT. Its translation is CASRLIPRIGSGNTIYF.

The chain combines TRBV5-4 with TRBJ2-7; TRBD2 agrees at 7 bases. From germline, CDR1 is SGHNT and CDR2 YYREEE (reference sequence). With V trimmed by 1 base and J by 2 bases, 6 bases remained unmatched. The CDR3 is 15 residues long. CDR3 in DNA: TGTGCCAGCAGCTTGTGGGGGGACTACCCCTACGAGCAGTACTTC. Translation gives CASSLWGDYPYEQYF.

This clone has only a few counts. The CDR3 spells CASSLSRTFLKEQYF. Written as DNA, the CDR3 is TGTGCCAGCAGTTTATCGAGGACTTTCCTCAAGGAGCAGTACTTC. The chain uses TRBV27 and TRBJ2-5; TRBD2 is a possible D gene (5 bases). This CDR3 contains 15 residues. Germline CDR1 reads MNHEY; CDR2 reads SMNVEV (reference sequence). Trimming removed 0 bases from V and 11 bases from J, with 19 bases in between.

The chain is built from TRBV15 and TRBJ2-1; D assignment may be TRBD1 or TRBD2 (5 bases each). The CDR3 is 17 amino acids. From germline, CDR1 is LNHNV and CDR2 YYDKDF (reference sequence). Deletions cut 5 bases from V and 0 bases from J, with 17 bases between. The CDR3 is CATSHPGPLSSYNEQFF. CDR3 DNA: TGTGCCACCAGCCACCCGGGACCCCTGAGCTCCTACAATGAGCAGTTCTTC.